The 18 T cell receptor beta chains below come from one sample, sequenced in a study of blood T cell repertoires in COVID-19. Generated by immunoSEQ multiplex PCR, the TCRdb table keeps only in-frame clones and is missing some. The table has roughly 210,000 clones, 87% seen once. Sequences were obtained from PBMCs or T cells enriched from blood (not recorded which). Receptors were obtained from a man aged 30 to 39 in a cohort exposed to, infected with or recovered from COVID-19 (not recorded which).

The J gene is TRBJ1-2, the V gene TRBV28; perhaps TRBD1 as D (6 bases). The length of the CDR3 is 16 residues. Germline values: CDR1 MDHEN, CDR2 SYDVKM. Trimming took off 6 bases at V and 8 bases at J, with 25 bases between the two ends. Written as DNA, the CDR3 is TGTGCCAGCAGCCAACAGGGAATTGGCCCGAGGCGGGGCTACACCTTC. It yields the protein CASSQQGIGPRRGYTF.

The J gene is TRBJ2-7, the V gene TRBV6-6; the match to TRBD1 covers 11 bases. CDR1 and CDR2 (germline): MNHNY, SVGAGI (reference sequence). V was pared by 7 bases and J by 3 bases, with 8 bases of the junction left unmatched. The CDR3 is 15 amino acids. The CDR3 is CASTQWGQGDYEQYF. CDR3 DNA: TGTGCCAGCACTCAATGGGGACAGGGGGACTACGAGCAGTACTTC.

This chain connects TRBV6-4 to TRBJ2-2; maybe TRBD2 (5 bases). Germline CDR1 MRHNA, CDR2 SNTAGT. Trimming shortened V by 3 bases and J by 7 bases, and 9 bases separated the two germline ends. CDR3 length: 13 residues. The CDR3 coding sequence is TGTGCCAGCAGTGAGTTAGGAGGCGGGGAGCTGTTTTTT. Amino acids: CASSELGGGELFF.

This clone has only one observation. The rearrangement uses TRBV5-1 and TRBJ2-1, with a tentative D call TRBD1 (5 bases). The V gene lost 0 bases and the J gene lost 8 bases, with 9 bases spanning the gap. Germline CDR1 reads SGHRS; CDR2 reads YFSETQ. The CDR3 extends over 13 amino acids. CDR3 residues: CASSLEARDEQFF. CDR3 coding DNA: TGCGCCAGCAGCTTGGAGGCCAGGGATGAGCAGTTCTTC. The whole variable domain, remainder taken from reference TRBV5-1 and TRBJ2-1, is KAGVTQTPRYLIKTRGQQVTLSCSPISGHRSVSWYQQTPGQGLQFLFEYFSETQRNKGNFPGRFSGRQFSNSRSEMNVSTLELGDSALYLCASSLEARDEQFFGPGTRLTVL.

This clone was seen just once. The chain recombines TRBV6-5 with TRBJ2-2; 7 nucleotides line up with TRBD1. With 6 bases clipped from V and 6 bases from J, the junction kept 10 bases outside the gene matches. Germline V gives CDR1 MNHEY, CDR2 SVGAGI. This CDR3 contains 15 residues. Here the CDR3 reads CASSRGQDLAGELFF. CDR3 DNA: TGTGCCAGCAGCCGAGGACAGGACCTCGCCGGGGAGCTGTTTTTT.

J is TRBJ2-7 and V is TRBV21-1; TRBD2, as called in the table, went unchecked against the DNA. TRBV21-1 is a pseudogene segment. This CDR3 region has 17 residues. CDR3 DNA sequence: TGTGCCAGCAGCAAAGTCCTAGTCCGGGTCCGACCCTACGAGCAGTACTTC. Amino acids: CASSKVLVRVRPYEQYF.

This chain joins TRBV28 and TRBJ2-7; D possibly corresponds to TRBD2 (5 bases). Between the trimmed V and J ends, which lost 7 bases and 3 bases, there was a span of 22 bases. The length of the CDR3 is 16 residues. The germline CDR1 and CDR2 sequences are MDHEN and SYDVKM. The CDR3 reads CASNLETPGRGYEQYF. CDR3 nucleotide sequence: TGTGCCAGCAACCTGGAAACGCCGGGTCGGGGCTACGAGCAGTACTTC.

The chain uses TRBV12-3 or TRBV12-4 and TRBJ2-7; D may be TRBD2 (5 bases). This CDR3 contains 13 residues. Trimming took off 8 bases at V and 7 bases at J, with 18 bases between the two ends. In DNA, the CDR3 is TGTGCCAGCCGGAACTTCGGGGAGATAGAGCAGTACTTC. Residues: CASRNFGEIEQYF.

The V gene is TRBV5-5, the J gene TRBJ1-2; D remains unclear. V was shortened by 3 bases and J by 2 bases, with 8 bases between the two germline ends. The CDR3 runs to 13 residues. CDR1 is SGHKS, CDR2 YYEKEE, per germline (reference sequence). The CDR3 region has the DNA TGTGCCAGCAGCTCTACAGAGAACTATGGCTACACCTTC. Translation: CASSSTENYGYTF. The entire variable domain, with the rest obtained from reference TRBV5-5 and TRBJ1-2, is as follows: DAGVTQSPTHLIKTRGQQVTLRCSPISGHKSVSWYQQVLGQGPQFIFQYYEKEERGRGNFPDRFSARQFPNYSSELNVNALLLGDSALYLCASSSTENYGYTFGSGTRLTVV.

The chain uses TRBV2 and TRBJ1-1, with 12 bases lining up with TRBD1. Looked up from germline, CDR1 is SNHLY and CDR2 is FYNNEI. The CDR3 consists of 15 residues. V shed 6 bases and J 0 bases; nucleotides not matched to a gene: 2. CDR3 coding DNA: TGTGCCAGCAGGAGGGACAGGGGGCTGAACACTGAAGCTTTCTTT. Translated: CASRRDRGLNTEAFF.

This sequence joins TRBV5-6 and TRBJ1-2, with 9 bases matching TRBD1. The ends lost 4 bases at V and 2 bases at J; junction bases unmatched: 0. CDR3 length equals 13 residues. Germline assignment: CDR1 SGHDT and CDR2 YYEEEE. This CDR3 is CASSGTGNYGYTF. The CDR3 nucleotides are TGTGCCAGCAGCGGGACAGGGAACTATGGCTACACCTTC. Together with reference TRBV5-6 and TRBJ1-2, the CDR3 gives the full variable domain: DAGVTQSPTHLIKTRGQQVTLRCSPKSGHDTVSWYQQALGQGPQFIFQYYEEEERQRGNFPDRFSGHQFPNYSSELNVNALLLGDSALYLCASSGTGNYGYTFGSGTRLTVV.

This chain uses TRBV11-1 with TRBJ2-1; 11 nucleotides line up with TRBD1. The CDR3 is made up of 16 amino acids. V was pared by 5 bases and J by 7 bases, with 10 bases of the junction left unmatched. Germline values: CDR1 SGHAT, CDR2 FQDESV (reference sequence). The CDR3 reads CASSTRDRGFFNEQFF. DNA for the CDR3: TGTGCCAGCAGCACCCGGGACAGGGGGTTTTTTAATGAGCAGTTCTTC.

The gene calls are TRBV11-3 and TRBJ2-5, with a possible D match to TRBD1 (6 bases). Trimming cost V 5 bases and J 0 bases, with 10 bases left between them. There are 14 residues in the CDR3. Per germline, CDR1 SGHNT and CDR2 YENEEA. The CDR3 loop reads CASSPRDNQETQYF. The CDR3 DNA follows: TGTGCCAGCAGCCCCCGGGACAACCAAGAGACCCAGTACTTC.

The rearrangement joins TRBV9 to TRBJ2-3, with D possibly TRBD2 on 6 matching bases. V lost 0 bases to trimming and J lost 0 bases, with 11 bases between them. The CDR3 contains 16 residues. Germline-derived CDR1 and CDR2 are SGDLS and YYNGEE. The DNA for the CDR3 is TGTGCCAGCAGCGTAGTTTCTCGGGGGAGCACAGATACGCAGTATTTT. It yields the protein CASSVVSRGSTDTQYF. The full variable domain, with the rest looked up from reference TRBV9 and TRBJ2-3, is DSGVTQTPKHLITATGQRVTLRCSPRSGDLSVYWYQQSLDQGLQFLIQYYNGEERAKGNILERFSAQQFPDLHSELNLSSLELGDSALYFCASSVVSRGSTDTQYFGPGTRLTVL.

The genes are TRBV27 and TRBJ1-2, with D maybe TRBD1 (6 bases). Trimming stripped 3 bases from V and 8 bases from J, with 16 bases between. Germline V gene data show CDR1 as MNHEY and CDR2 as SMNVEV (reference sequence). The CDR3 runs to 14 residues. CDR3 region: CASSLIWGREGYTF. The CDR3 nucleotides read TGTGCCAGCAGTTTGATATGGGGGCGAGAAGGCTACACCTTC.

The chain links TRBV6-5 to TRBJ1-5; 11 bases line up with TRBD1. V gave up 4 bases and J gave up 5 bases; unmatched junction bases: 7. The CDR3 extends over 16 amino acids. Looked up from germline, CDR1 is MNHEY and CDR2 is SVGAGI. The CDR3 region has the DNA TGTGCCAGCAGTTTCTCAGGACAGGGGGCGGATCAGCCCCAGCATTTT. Protein: CASSFSGQGADQPQHF.

The chain is built from TRBV7-2 and TRBJ2-7; 9 bases are shared with TRBD1. The CDR3 sequence is 15 residues long. V was pared by 8 bases and J by 4 bases, with 12 bases of the junction left unmatched. CDR1 is SGHTA and CDR2 is FQGNSA in the germline V gene. The CDR3 nucleotides read TGTGCCAGCCGACTCGGGACAGGGAGGGCTTACGAGCAGTACTTC. This translates into CASRLGTGRAYEQYF.

V and J are TRBV20-1 and TRBJ2-1; D perhaps matches TRBD2 (6 bases). Germline values: CDR1 DFQATT, CDR2 SNEGSKA (reference sequence). This CDR3 spans 11 amino acids. V was cut by 6 bases and J by 10 bases, with 13 bases left in between. The CDR3 nucleotides read TGCAGTGCGTCGGGGGTAGGCGAGCAGTTCTTC. Protein: CSASGVGEQFF.